This passage covers 16 T cell receptor beta chains from one sample sequenced in a study of T cells after yellow fever vaccination. TCRdb passed the 5' RACE reads through MiXCR, listing each CDR3 protein once. The sample yields just under 600,000 distinct CDR3 sequences, 13% seen once. The sequencing here drew on PBMCs, taken on the day of the yellow fever booster vaccination. These receptors were collected from a man aged 30 to 39 who received the YFV17D yellow fever vaccine.

This clonotype showed up just a few times. This rearrangement joins TRBV3-1 to TRBJ2-5, with 7 positions matching TRBD1. The CDR3 runs 17 residues. With 6 bases clipped from V and 3 bases from J, the junction kept 16 bases outside the gene matches. Germline values: CDR1 LGHDT, CDR2 YNNKEL (reference sequence). CDR3 loop: CASSQYRGTLMEETQYF. DNA for the CDR3: TGTGCCAGCAGTCAATACAGGGGTACCTTAATGGAAGAGACCCAGTACTTC.

This clonotype was detected a few times. V gene TRBV24-1 combines with J gene TRBJ2-1, with D perhaps matching TRBD1 (5 bases). The ends were cut back, 1 base at V and 6 bases at J, with 12 bases in the middle. The CDR3 sequence is 15 residues long. Germline V CDR1 and CDR2: KGHDR, SFDVKD. CDR3 in DNA: TGTGCCACCAGTGATTTTGGGGTGGGGCCCAATGAGCAGTTCTTC. It encodes CATSDFGVGPNEQFF.

This clonotype has only a few counts. V usage is TRBV2 and J usage is TRBJ2-5, with a possible D match to TRBD2 (6 bases). Germline V CDR1 and CDR2: SNHLY, FYNNEI. Trimming pared 6 bases from V and 5 bases from J, leaving 19 bases between. The CDR3 has 15 residues. CDR3 sequence: CASRTPGLPGETQYF. CDR3 bases: TGTGCCAGCAGGACCCCGGGACTGCCGGGGGAGACCCAGTACTTC.

The gene calls are TRBV6-6 and TRBJ2-7; D is unresolved. The V end lost 5 bases, the J end lost 2 bases, and 10 bases lay between the germline ends. The length of the CDR3 is 13 residues. From germline, CDR1 is MNHNY and CDR2 SVGAGI (reference sequence). The CDR3 nucleotides are TGTGCCAGCAGTAAACCGGACGCCTACGAGCAGTACTTC. Protein: CASSKPDAYEQYF.

This clonotype turned up a few times. The J gene is TRBJ2-1, the V gene TRBV13; 10 bases line up with TRBD2. V trimming: 1 base; J trimming: 7 bases; junction bases outside the gene matches: 10. The CDR3 is made up of 17 amino acids. The V gene's germline CDR1 is PRHDT and CDR2 FYEKMQ (reference sequence). For the CDR3, the DNA is TGTGCCAGCAGCTTAGAAACGGGACTAGCGTCGGGAAATGAGCAGTTCTTC. Amino acids: CASSLETGLASGNEQFF.

In this sample, this clonotype turned up a few times. CDR3 amino acids: CSARVPNSGRGPYNEQFF. The CDR3, as DNA: TGCAGTGCTAGAGTCCCTAATAGCGGGAGGGGCCCCTACAATGAGCAGTTCTTC. The chain couples TRBV20-1 to TRBJ2-1, with 11 bases matching TRBD2. The junction had 10 bases not matched to a gene; V was cut back by 1 base and J by 2 bases. The CDR3 loop spans 18 amino acids. The germline CDR1 and CDR2 sequences are DFQATT and SNEGSKA (reference sequence).

This clonotype came up once. The chain combines TRBV6-1 with TRBJ1-1, with unresolved D. Germline V gives CDR1 MNHNS, CDR2 SASEGT. The CDR3 totals 15 residues. V was shortened by 1 base and J by 0 bases, with 9 bases between the two germline ends. CDR3 in amino acids: CASSEVPSMNTEAFF. The CDR3 region has the DNA TGTGCCAGCAGTGAAGTGCCCAGCATGAACACTGAAGCTTTCTTT.

This clonotype was seen at least ten times. V is TRBV12-3 or TRBV12-4 and J is TRBJ2-4, with D maybe TRBD1 (5 bases). V was trimmed by 5 bases and J by 7 bases, leaving 12 bases between them. This CDR3 has 13 amino acids. The CDR3 loop reads CASSLNRWNIQYF. DNA for the CDR3: TGTGCCAGCAGTCTTAACAGGTGGAACATTCAGTACTTC.

This clonotype appeared a few times. This chain joins TRBV9 and TRBJ2-7, with a possible D match to TRBD1 (5 bases). This CDR3 is built from 13 residues. Deletions cut 2 bases from V and 2 bases from J, with 8 bases between. Germline values: CDR1 SGDLS, CDR2 YYNGEE. The CDR3 coding sequence is TGTGCCAGCAGCGTGGGGCTGACCTACGAGCAGTACTTC. Protein: CASSVGLTYEQYF.

The chain uses TRBV7-9 and TRBJ2-1; D may match TRBD1 or TRBD2 (5 bases each). This CDR3 is 16 amino acids long. Trimming took 2 bases from V and 7 from J, leaving 18 bases between them. Germline assignment: CDR1 SEHNR and CDR2 FQNEAQ (reference sequence). CDR3 nucleotides: TGTGCCAGCAGCTTATACTCGGGACGAATAGTGAATGAGCAGTTCTTC. Translating it yields CASSLYSGRIVNEQFF.

V usage is TRBV5-6 and J usage is TRBJ2-5; 7 positions match TRBD1. Trimming removed 4 bases from V and 5 bases from J; junction bases left unmatched: 14. Germline CDR1 SGHDT, CDR2 YYEEEE. The CDR3 extends over 16 amino acids. The DNA of the CDR3 is TGTGCCAGCAGCCGTTATGCCGCAGGGGGTATTGAGACCCAGTACTTC. Amino acids: CASSRYAAGGIETQYF.

This chain links TRBV20-1 with TRBJ2-5; 12 bases align to TRBD2. The ends lost 5 bases at V and 3 bases at J; junction bases unmatched: 13. CDR1 is DFQATT and CDR2 is SNEGSKA in the germline V gene (reference sequence). The CDR3 loop spans 17 amino acids. The CDR3 coding sequence is TGCAGTGCTGATCCAACGACTAGCGGGAGATGGGAAGAGACCCAGTACTTC. The encoded protein is CSADPTTSGRWEETQYF.

This clonotype was seen a handful of times. The chain employs TRBV24-1 and TRBJ2-7; no reliable D call. V lost 6 bases and J 2 bases, leaving 13 bases between the germline ends. This CDR3 contains 14 residues. The germline V gene has CDR1 KGHDR and CDR2 SFDVKD. CDR3 protein: CATSTPHPPYEQYF. DNA for the CDR3: TGTGCCACCAGTACCCCCCACCCCCCCTACGAGCAGTACTTC.

This clonotype came up a few times. This chain connects TRBV29-1 to TRBJ2-1; TRBD1 agrees at 12 bases. CDR1 SQVTM and CDR2 ANQGSEA come from the germline V gene. The ends lost 4 bases at V and 8 bases at J; junction bases unmatched: 6. This CDR3 has 14 residues. CDR3 amino acids: CSVAGTGGPDEQFF. The CDR3 coding sequence is TGCAGCGTTGCCGGGACAGGGGGCCCTGATGAGCAGTTCTTC.

The rearrangement links TRBV12-3 or TRBV12-4 to TRBJ2-2; 7 nucleotides agree with TRBD2. The CDR3 totals 14 residues. With 6 bases clipped from V and 4 bases from J, the junction kept 5 bases outside the gene matches. The CDR3 DNA sequence: TGTGCCAGCAGGGCCGGGACTACCACCGGGGAGCTGTTTTTT. As protein: CASRAGTTTGELFF.

To note about this clonotype: A read error may account for a junction end that differs from germline. The chain has TRBV7-7 and TRBJ2-1, with D hard to call. The CDR3 spans 14 residues. Germline CDR1 reads SSHAT; CDR2 reads FNYEAQ (reference sequence). CDR3 amino acids: CASSPLDEAHEQFF. The CDR3 DNA sequence: TGTGCTAGCAGCCCCCTAGATGAAGCCCATGAGCAGTTCTTC.